This T cell receptor (beta chain) was identified during a study of human T cells and chemical hapten exposure. Study-level background: Per-sample TCR yields varied mainly from small pooled library volume differences. General observations from the study: With DPC sensitization, TCRs exceeding 1 in 1000 frequency showed no change.

Notes on this clonotype: What it binds is unknown.

This CDR3 has 13 residues. Germline V gene data show CDR1 as MNHNS and CDR2 as SASEGT. Trimming shortened V by 6 bases and J by 1 base, and 10 bases separated the two germline ends. TCRdb fed the RACE reads into MiXCR, producing one record per CDR3 protein. This sample carries some 180,000 distinct CDR3 sequences, around 23% of them seen once, and the ten largest clones take about 2.3%. Regarding time point: patch test 3, about 24 weeks after DPC sensitization. Indicated treatment: therapeutic diphenylcyclopropenone sensitization with weekly scalp DPC. Each donor was an alopecia patient between 18 and 70 years of age who qualified for DPC.

The clonotype comes from a woman aged 40 to 50 with alopecia areata. Some clones in this sample may be carry-over from other donors' samples. The input for sequencing was whole blood, taken in connection with sensitization to the hapten diphenylcyclopropenone (DPC). The gene calls are TRBV6-1 and TRBJ2-7; D is unclear. Here the CDR3 reads CASRMHSSYEQYF. The CDR3 coding sequence is TGTGCCAGCAGGATGCACTCATCCTACGAGCAGTACTTC.